This entry lists 30 T cell receptor beta chains sequenced from one sample in a study of blood T cell repertoires in COVID-19. Clones were read by immunoSEQ multiplex PCR, and TCRdb kept only the in-frame ones, dropping some. The sample holds 150,000 to 200,000 clones, around 85% seen once. The source material was peripheral blood. These receptor sequences come from an elderly woman with acute or convalescent COVID-19.

The V gene is TRBV7-6, the J gene TRBJ1-1, with D tentatively TRBD1 (6 bases). The CDR3 covers 16 residues. V lost 5 bases and J 2 bases, leaving 18 bases between the germline ends. In germline, CDR1 is SGHVS, CDR2 FNYEAQ. CDR3 in amino acids: CASSRTGRTANTEAFF. Written as DNA, the CDR3 is TGTGCCAGCAGCCGCACAGGACGGACAGCAAACACTGAAGCTTTCTTT. Combining the CDR3 with reference TRBV7-6 and TRBJ1-1 gives the whole variable domain GAGVSQSPRYKVTKRGQDVALRCDPISGHVSLYWYRQALGQGPEFLTYFNYEAQQDKSGLPNDRFSAERPEGSISTLTIQRTEQRDSAMYRCASSRTGRTANTEAFFGQGTRLTVV.

V and J are TRBV5-6 and TRBJ1-6; D possibly corresponds to TRBD1 (6 bases). Per germline, CDR1 SGHDT and CDR2 YYEEEE. The CDR3 length is 16 residues. V dropped 4 bases and J dropped 7 bases, with 18 bases sitting between them. The CDR3 region is CASSSYGGAENSPLHF. The CDR3 nucleotides read TGTGCCAGCAGCAGTTACGGGGGGGCAGAAAATTCACCCCTCCACTTT.

The chain combines TRBV4-2 with TRBJ2-7; 9 bases are a match to TRBD2. The CDR3 sequence is 18 residues long. The germline gives CDR1 LGHNA, CDR2 YNFKEQ. The V and J ends lost 1 base and 2 bases, in that order; junction bases with no gene match: 12. DNA of the CDR3: TGTGCCAGCAGCCAAGCCCGGGTAGGGGGACTAGCTGCCTACGAGCAGTACTTC. Translated, it gives CASSQARVGGLAAYEQYF.

This clone was seen just once. The gene calls are TRBV10-3 and TRBJ1-2, with D possibly TRBD1 on 5 matching bases. CDR1 is ENHRY and CDR2 is SYGVKD in the germline V gene. V was clipped by 2 bases and J by 0 bases, with 13 bases between them. The CDR3 consists of 16 residues. CDR3: CAISEGWGRANYGYTF. CDR3 sequence (DNA): TGTGCCATCAGTGAGGGGTGGGGCAGAGCTAACTATGGCTACACCTTC.

The chain joins TRBV10-3 to TRBJ2-2; D may be TRBD1 (6 bases). CDR3 length: 14 residues. The V gene's germline CDR1 is ENHRY and CDR2 SYGVKD. V was trimmed by 5 bases and J by 6 bases, leaving 13 bases between them. CDR3 amino acids: CAISRDIGPGELFF. Here the CDR3 DNA reads TGTGCCATCAGTCGGGACATAGGGCCCGGGGAGCTGTTTTTT.

J is TRBJ1-4 and V is TRBV19; D uncertain. Germline CDR1 is LNHDA and CDR2 is SQIVND (reference sequence). Trimming cost V 9 bases and J 6 bases, with 14 bases left between them. The CDR3 covers 13 residues. The CDR3 sequence: CASSPYGDEKLFF. CDR3 bases: TGTGCCAGCTCCCCTTACGGGGATGAAAAACTGTTTTTT.

The chain is built from TRBV9 and TRBJ1-3; weak D call: TRBD1 (5 bases). Germline CDR1 and CDR2: SGDLS and YYNGEE. This CDR3 is 16 amino acids long. V lost 3 bases and J 2 bases, leaving 15 bases between the germline ends. CDR3 nucleotide sequence: TGTGCCAGCAGCGGACCCAGGGTAGGTGCTGGAAACACCATATATTTT. It translates to CASSGPRVGAGNTIYF.

The chain recombines TRBV6-5 with TRBJ1-1; TRBD1 matches 7 bases. J was trimmed by 3 bases and V by 4 bases; bases with no gene match: 5. The CDR3 extends over 14 amino acids. Germline values: CDR1 MNHEY, CDR2 SVGAGI. The CDR3 is CASSLTGWDTEAFF. In DNA, the CDR3 is TGTGCCAGCAGTTTGACAGGGTGGGACACTGAAGCTTTCTTT.

In this sample, this clone turned up a few times. This sequence joins TRBV30 and TRBJ1-5, with a possible D match to TRBD1 (6 bases). The CDR3 consists of 15 residues. Germline V gives CDR1 GTSNPN, CDR2 SVGIG (reference sequence). Between the trimmed V and J ends, which lost 3 bases and 0 bases, there was a span of 12 bases. CDR3 sequence: CAWSPRGYSNQPQHF. The CDR3 DNA reads as TGTGCCTGGAGCCCCAGGGGTTATAGCAATCAGCCCCAGCATTTT.

This clone was seen a handful of times. V gene TRBV5-1 combines with J gene TRBJ2-5; D may be TRBD1 (6 bases). CDR1 SGHRS and CDR2 YFSETQ come from the germline V gene. This CDR3 has 15 amino acids. Trimming cost V 4 bases and J 3 bases, with 16 bases left between them. Written as DNA, the CDR3 is TGCGCCAGCAGCGCCGGGACACATGGAGAAGAGACCCAGTACTTC. Its translation is CASSAGTHGEETQYF.

The chain recombines TRBV6-6 with TRBJ1-2, with D unresolved. Germline V gene lookup returns CDR1 MNHNY and CDR2 SVGAGI (reference sequence). The CDR3 is 14 amino acids. V lost 2 bases to trimming and J lost 8 bases, with 15 bases between them. CDR3 loop: CASSYRLSGEGYTF. CDR3 DNA sequence: TGTGCCAGCAGTTACCGTCTCAGTGGGGAGGGCTACACCTTC.

CDR3 in amino acids: CASSPGLARETQYF. The CDR3 coding sequence is TGCGCCAGCAGCCCGGGACTAGCTAGAGAGACCCAGTACTTC. The V and J genes are TRBV5-1 and TRBJ2-5, with 9 positions matching TRBD2. The CDR3 spans 14 residues. Germline V gives CDR1 SGHRS, CDR2 YFSETQ. V shed 4 bases, J shed 4 bases, and the junction held 5 bases outside the gene matches.

This chain uses TRBV7-2 with TRBJ2-7; D may be TRBD1 (5 bases). V lost 5 bases and J lost 3, with 11 bases in between. This CDR3 comprises 13 residues. Germline V CDR1 and CDR2: SGHTA, FQGNSA. In DNA, the CDR3 is TGTGCCAGCAGCAGGGGCGACGTCTACGAGCAGTACTTC. This encodes CASSRGDVYEQYF.

The V and J genes are TRBV6-5 and TRBJ1-2; D gene uncertain. The germline V gene encodes CDR1 MNHEY and CDR2 SVGAGI. The CDR3 is 13 amino acids. Trimming removed 5 bases from V and 1 base from J, with 8 bases in between. CDR3 sequence (DNA): TGTGCCAGCAGTCCGGAGGTTAACTATGGCTACACCTTC. It encodes CASSPEVNYGYTF.

This chain links TRBV18 with TRBJ2-3; D might be TRBD2 (6 bases). This CDR3 has 15 residues. V was shortened by 5 bases and J by 5 bases, with 17 bases between the two germline ends. Germline V gene sequence: CDR1 KGHSH, CDR2 LQKENI. CDR3 protein: CASSVPGLRIDTQYF. DNA of the CDR3: TGTGCCAGCTCAGTCCCGGGACTGAGGATAGATACGCAGTATTTT.

The chain carries TRBV6-6 and TRBJ1-6, with D unclear. Germline V gene sequence: CDR1 MNHNY, CDR2 SVGAGI (reference sequence). Trimming stripped 5 bases from V and 8 bases from J, with 7 bases between. The CDR3 has 12 amino acids. As DNA, the CDR3 is TGTGCCAGCAGTATTAGAGATTCACCCCTCCACTTT. Its translation is CASSIRDSPLHF.

The chain couples TRBV19 to TRBJ1-6; D call uncertain. CDR3 length: 16 residues. Between the trimmed V and J ends, which lost 1 base and 8 bases, there was a span of 15 bases. Germline V gives CDR1 LNHDA, CDR2 SQIVND (reference sequence). The chain's CDR3 is CASSIAGGPVHSPLHF. The CDR3 DNA follows: TGTGCCAGTAGTATAGCAGGAGGTCCGGTCCATTCACCCCTCCACTTT.

In this sample, this clone turned up a few times. CDR3 coding DNA: TGTGCCAGTAGTGATTCGACAGCACGGAGAAGGTCACCCCTCCACTTT. Its translation is CASSDSTARRRSPLHF. This chain connects TRBV19 to TRBJ1-6; possible D gene TRBD1, 5 bases. The CDR3 totals 16 residues. V shed 5 bases and J shed 10 bases, with 21 bases lying between them. The germline V gene has CDR1 LNHDA and CDR2 SQIVND (reference sequence).

The chain has TRBV11-2 and TRBJ2-5, with unresolved D. Germline V gene data show CDR1 as SGHAT and CDR2 as FQNNGV. CDR3 size: 15 residues. Trimming removed 4 bases at V and 1 base at J, with 13 bases between. In DNA, the CDR3 is TGTGCCAGCAGCTCACGCGCAGGTTTCCAAGAGACCCAGTACTTC. It encodes CASSSRAGFQETQYF.

The genes are TRBV23-1 and TRBJ1-5, with a weak D call TRBD1 (5 bases). TRBV23-1 carries the ORF label, with uncertain function. Trimming stripped 3 bases from V and 1 base from J, with 19 bases between. The CDR3 has 18 amino acids. In DNA form, the CDR3 reads TGCGCCAGCAGTCACTACACCGCCCGGGGGGTCAGCAATCAGCCCCAGCATTTT. Protein sequence: CASSHYTARGVSNQPQHF.

The chain employs TRBV12-2 and TRBJ2-6; TRBD1 reflects the table's D call only, with no check against the DNA. TRBV12-2 has pseudogene status. This CDR3 contains 23 residues. DNA for the CDR3: TGTGCAAGTCGCAAATCACCCAATAGGGGCAGGGGGCTGAAGTCTGCTGGGGCCAACGTCCTGACTTTC. Translation gives CASRKSPNRGRGLKSAGANVLTF.

This clone was counted only a few times. The chain couples TRBV2 to TRBJ1-2; weak D call: TRBD1 (5 bases). Germline V lookup: CDR1 SNHLY, CDR2 FYNNEI. V lost 7 bases to trimming and J lost 6 bases, with 15 bases between them. The CDR3 covers 13 residues. The CDR3 nucleotides read TGTGCCAGCACTTGGGGGGAGTCCGATGGCTACACCTTC. Protein product: CASTWGESDGYTF.

The chain employs TRBV9 and TRBJ2-7; 10 nucleotides agree with TRBD1. CDR1 and CDR2 from the germline V gene are SGDLS and YYNGEE. The CDR3 sequence is 18 residues long. With 1 base clipped from V and 6 bases from J, the junction kept 16 bases outside the gene matches. The CDR3 spells CASSVHPGQGKSRSEQYF. The CDR3 DNA reads as TGTGCCAGCAGCGTACATCCGGGACAGGGGAAATCAAGGTCCGAGCAGTACTTC.

This clone was counted once. The V call is TRBV28, the J call TRBJ2-7, with 9 bases aligning to TRBD1. Germline loops: CDR1 MDHEN, CDR2 SYDVKM. This CDR3 has 14 residues. The junction had 4 bases not matched to a gene; V was cut back by 3 bases and J by 4 bases. The CDR3 DNA is TGTGCCAGCAGTTTGGGGACAGGGATATACGAGCAGTACTTC. It encodes CASSLGTGIYEQYF.

The genes are TRBV11-2 and TRBJ2-7; D may be TRBD1 (6 bases). This CDR3 has 14 amino acids. Per the germline V gene, CDR1 is SGHAT and CDR2 is FQNNGV. Between the trimmed V and J ends, which lost 11 bases and 1 base, there was a span of 18 bases. CDR3 coding DNA: TGTGCCGCGCACAGGGTGGTAGGATCCTACGAGCAGTACTTC. It codes for CAAHRVVGSYEQYF.

A single count supports this clone. J is TRBJ2-3 and V is TRBV11-3; D perhaps matches TRBD2 (6 bases). Per germline, CDR1 SGHNT and CDR2 YENEEA. V lost 5 bases to trimming and J lost 6 bases, with 12 bases between them. The CDR3 is made up of 13 amino acids. CDR3 nucleotides: TGTGCCAGCAGCCCTGGGGGGTATGATACGCAGTATTTT. Amino acids: CASSPGGYDTQYF.

A few counts support this clone. The gene calls are TRBV4-1 and TRBJ2-7, with TRBD2 identical over 8 bases. The ends lost 3 bases at V and 4 bases at J; junction bases unmatched: 8. This CDR3 is built from 15 residues. Germline lookup yields CDR1 MGHRA and CDR2 YSYEKL. This CDR3 is CASSQGGLARYEQYF. The CDR3 bases are TGCGCCAGCAGCCAGGGAGGACTAGCCCGGTACGAGCAGTACTTC.

This chain joins TRBV4-1 and TRBJ1-4, with no clear D. Trimming left V 1 base short and J 13 bases short, with 13 bases between. This CDR3 is built from 13 residues. The V gene's germline CDR1 is MGHRA and CDR2 YSYEKL. The CDR3 spells CASSQAFLGGLFF. The CDR3 DNA reads as TGCGCCAGCAGCCAAGCGTTCCTCGGTGGACTGTTTTTT.

This sequence joins TRBV5-1 and TRBJ2-2, with a tentative D call TRBD2 (5 bases). Trimming took 2 bases from V and 1 from J, leaving 6 bases between them. The germline CDR1 and CDR2 sequences are SGHRS and YFSETQ. The CDR3 loop spans 14 amino acids. CDR3 in amino acids: CASSLEGNTGELFF. CDR3 DNA: TGCGCCAGCAGCTTAGAGGGGAACACCGGGGAGCTGTTTTTT.

The rearrangement joins TRBV19 to TRBJ1-1, with TRBD1 identical over 7 bases. Per the germline V gene, CDR1 is LNHDA and CDR2 is SQIVND (reference sequence). V lost 5 bases and J lost 7; bases outside the gene matches: 4. This CDR3 spans 12 amino acids. The CDR3 protein is CASSGDSREAFF. The CDR3 DNA sequence: TGTGCCAGTAGTGGGGACAGCCGTGAAGCTTTCTTT.